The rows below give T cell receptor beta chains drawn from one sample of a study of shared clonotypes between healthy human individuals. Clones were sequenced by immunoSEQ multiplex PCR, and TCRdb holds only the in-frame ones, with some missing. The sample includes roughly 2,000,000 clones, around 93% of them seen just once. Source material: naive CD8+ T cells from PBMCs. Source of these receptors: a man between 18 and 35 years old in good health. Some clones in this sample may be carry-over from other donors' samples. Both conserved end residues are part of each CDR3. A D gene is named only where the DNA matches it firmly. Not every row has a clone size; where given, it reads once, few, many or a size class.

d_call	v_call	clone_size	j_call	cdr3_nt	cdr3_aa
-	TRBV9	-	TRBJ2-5	TGTGCCAGCAGCCCAAAGGGACCGAGCCAAGAGACCCAGTACTTC	CASSPKGPSQETQYF
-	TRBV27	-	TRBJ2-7	TGTGCCAGCAGTTTATCAGGGGTGAGGGACGTTAACTCCTACGAGCAGTACTTC	CASSLSGVRDVNSYEQYF
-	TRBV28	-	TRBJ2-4	TGTGCCAGCAGTTTACCCTCGGGACTGATAACCAAAAACATTCAGTACTTC	CASSLPSGLITKNIQYF
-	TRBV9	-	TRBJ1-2	TGTGCCAGCAGCGCGGAAGGTGGACAGAGCTATGGCTACACCTTC	CASSAEGGQSYGYTF
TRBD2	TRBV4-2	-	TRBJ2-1	TGTGCCAGCAGCCAGGGTCTAGCGGGATCTCACAATGAGCAGTTCTTC	CASSQGLAGSHNEQFF
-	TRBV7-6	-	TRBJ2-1	TGTGCCAGCAGCTCTCTCGGGGATGAGCAGTTCTTC	CASSSLGDEQFF
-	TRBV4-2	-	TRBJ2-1	TGTGCCAGCAGCCAAATGCCGGGACCCCAGGCATCCGGGGAGCAGTTCTTC	CASSQMPGPQASGEQFF
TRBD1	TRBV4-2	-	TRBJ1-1	TGTGCCAGCAGCCATCCGAACAGGGGGCCAGGCACTGAAGCTTTCTTT	CASSHPNRGPGTEAFF
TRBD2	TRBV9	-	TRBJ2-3	TGTGCCAGCAGCCTGGACCCCGGGACTAGCGGGAGTAGGAGCACAGATACGCAGTATTTT	CASSLDPGTSGSRSTDTQYF
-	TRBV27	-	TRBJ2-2	TGTGCCAGCAGTTTGTGGGGTCCGAACACCGGGGAGCTGTTTTTT	CASSLWGPNTGELFF
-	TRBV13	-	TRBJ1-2	TGTGCCAGCAGATCACTTTCCAACTATGGCTACACCTTC	CASRSLSNYGYTF
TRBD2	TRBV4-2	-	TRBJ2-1	TGTGCCAGCAGCCAAGCGGCTAGCGGCAACAATGAGCAGTTCTTC	CASSQAASGNNEQFF
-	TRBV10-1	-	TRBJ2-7	TGCGCCAGCAGTGTTGGTGGAGAGGGGTCCGAGCAGTACTTC	CASSVGGEGSEQYF
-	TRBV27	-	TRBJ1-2	TGTGCCAGCAGTTTAAAGATCGGGGTTGTAACTAACTATGGCTACACCTTC	CASSLKIGVVTNYGYTF
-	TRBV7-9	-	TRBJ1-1	TGTGCCAGCAGCTTAGCTAAACCTACAGCGGACGATGAAGCTTTCTTT	CASSLAKPTADDEAFF
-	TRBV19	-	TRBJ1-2	TGTGCCAGTAGTATGGGCGGGAAGATTGGCTACACCTTC	CASSMGGKIGYTF
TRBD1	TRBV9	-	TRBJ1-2	TGTGCCAGCAGCGTATCGACAGGGGCGACCAACTATGGCTACACCTTC	CASSVSTGATNYGYTF
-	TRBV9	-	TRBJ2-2	TGTGCCAGCGAGGGCCCGAACACCGGGGAGCTGTTTTTT	CASEGPNTGELFF
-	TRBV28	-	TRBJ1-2	TGTGCCAGCAGTTTATCCGGGCTTGACTCTGGCTACACCTTC	CASSLSGLDSGYTF
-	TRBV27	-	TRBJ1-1	TGTGCCAGCAGTTGGGGGGCTGAAGCTTTCTTT	CASSWGAEAFF
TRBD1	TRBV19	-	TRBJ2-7	TGTGCCAGTAGTATCCAGGGGGCCGACGAGCAGTACTTC	CASSIQGADEQYF
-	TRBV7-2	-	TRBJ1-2	TGTGCCAGCAGCCCCGGGTGGGGCTATGGCTACACCTTC	CASSPGWGYGYTF
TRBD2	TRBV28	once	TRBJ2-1	TGTGCCAGCAGTTTAGCGGGAGACTCCTACAATGAGCAGTTCTTC	CASSLAGDSYNEQFF
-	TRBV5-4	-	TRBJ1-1	TGTGCCAGCAGCTTGGCGGACAGAAGGAACACTGAAGCTTTCTTT	CASSLADRRNTEAFF
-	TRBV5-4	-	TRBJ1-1	TGTGCCAGCAGCTTGGGTTTTACAGGGATGGTTGAAGCTTTCTTT	CASSLGFTGMVEAFF
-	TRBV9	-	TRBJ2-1	TGTGCCAGCAGCCAGGGGTCCAGCTCCTACAATGAGCAGTTCTTC	CASSQGSSSYNEQFF
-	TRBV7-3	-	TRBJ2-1	TGTGCCAGCAGCCCTAGTGCGGGCCTTGCGAGCTCCTACAATGAGCAGTTCTTC	CASSPSAGLASSYNEQFF
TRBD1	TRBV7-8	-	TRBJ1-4	TGTGCCAGCAGCCTCTCAGGGGGGGATGAAAAACTGTTTTTT	CASSLSGGDEKLFF
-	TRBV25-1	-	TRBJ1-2	TGTGCCATCCAGACGGGGCGCGGCTACACCTTC	CAIQTGRGYTF
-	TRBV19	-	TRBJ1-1	TGTGCCAGTAGTATGGAGTATGCTCCGGAAGCTTTCTTT	CASSMEYAPEAFF
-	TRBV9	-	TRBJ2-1	TGTGCCAGCAGCCCGGGGGCAGCGGGCAGGGGATTCCGCGGCAACAATGAGCAGTTCTTC	CASSPGAAGRGFRGNNEQFF
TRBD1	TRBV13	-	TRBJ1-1	TGTGCCAGCAGCCTGGACAGGGGGGGGAACACTGAAGCTTTCTTT	CASSLDRGGNTEAFF
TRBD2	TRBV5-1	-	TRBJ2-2	TGCGCCAGCAGCTTCCGACTAGCCGCGAACACCGGGGAGCTGTTTTTT	CASSFRLAANTGELFF
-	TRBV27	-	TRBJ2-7	TGTGCCAGCAGTTTGGCGGCGACAAGTTACGAGCAGTACTTC	CASSLAATSYEQYF
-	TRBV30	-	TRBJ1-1	TGTGCCTGGAGGTTCACCCCCAACACTGAAGCTTTCTTT	CAWRFTPNTEAFF
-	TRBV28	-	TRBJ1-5	TGTGCCAGCAGTTCCTATACTAGCAATCAGCCCCAGCATTTT	CASSSYTSNQPQHF
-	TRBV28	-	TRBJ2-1	TGTGCCAGCAGTTTGGGGGCCTCCTACAATGAGCAGTTCTTC	CASSLGASYNEQFF
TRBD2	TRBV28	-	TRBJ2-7	TGTGCCAGCAGTTTTTTGGCTAGCGGGATTCTACGAGAGCAGTACTTC	CASSFLASGILREQYF
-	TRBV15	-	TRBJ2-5	TGTGCCACCTTTCCGGGACGAAAGGGGGAGACCCAGTACTTC	CATFPGRKGETQYF
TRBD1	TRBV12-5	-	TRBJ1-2	TGTGCTAGTGGTCTGACAGGGGAAGGCTACACCTTC	CASGLTGEGYTF
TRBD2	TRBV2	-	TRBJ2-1	TGTGCCAGCAGTGAAAACGGGCTAGCGGGATGGTACAATGAGCAGTTCTTC	CASSENGLAGWYNEQFF
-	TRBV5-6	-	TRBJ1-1	TGTGCCAGCAGCTTGGCTGGGGGGTTCACTGAAGCTTTCTTT	CASSLAGGFTEAFF